This T cell receptor (beta chain) was sequenced during a study of T-cell reconstitution after alpha-beta-depleted transplantation in children. TCRbeta library preparation incorporated unique molecular identifiers. TCRdb reprocessed the PCR reads via MiXCR and lists one record per CDR3 protein. The repertoire holds some 600,000 distinct CDR3 sequences, about 15% seen once, with approximately 1% in the top ten. The germline CDR1 and CDR2 sequences are SQVTM and ANQGSEA. This CDR3 is 13 amino acids long. Trimming removed 6 bases from V and 1 base from J, with 12 bases in between. This clonotype was found many times.

This rearrangement joins TRBV29-1 to TRBJ1-1; D perhaps matches TRBD1 (5 bases). This material consisted of PBMCs from the stem cell graft donor, taken from the stem cell graft. The sequence came from a human donor who donated a stem cell graft to a child with acute myeloid leukemia. CDR3 in amino acids: CSVSREKNTEAFF. The DNA of the CDR3 is TGCAGCGTCTCCAGGGAGAAGAACACTGAAGCTTTCTTT.